This TCR beta chain was profiled in a study of blood T cell repertoires in COVID-19. Study details: Donors in the United States, Italy and Spain gave samples during acute or convalescent COVID-19. From T cells, B-cell-depleted T cells, or PBMCs came the material, which was cDNA or gDNA.

Germline loops: CDR1 DFQATT, CDR2 SNEGSKA (reference sequence). V lost 3 bases to trimming and J lost 11 bases; unmatched junction nucleotides: 6. CDR3 length equals 13 residues. Sequencing was performed with immunoSEQ multiplex PCR; in TCRdb, only in-frame clones are kept and a portion is missing. Of about 220,000 clones listed, about nine tenths are singletons. Cohorts were assigned according to the clinical history that participants reported. This receptor was obtained from a woman between 35 and 50 years old with acute COVID-19. Sequenced sample: PBMCs or T cells enriched from blood (not recorded which). V is TRBV20-1 and J is TRBJ1-4, with 10 bases aligning to TRBD1. The CDR3 region is CSASSGTGDKLFF. Written as DNA, the CDR3 is TGCAGTGCTAGTAGCGGGACAGGGGACAAACTGTTTTTT.